A single count supports the clone carrying this TCR beta chain. This specimen comes from a study of T-cell reconstitution after alpha-beta-depleted transplantation in children. The ends were cut back, 4 bases at V and 4 bases at J, with 10 bases in the middle. The germline CDR1 and CDR2 sequences are SQVTM and ANQGSEA. The CDR3 extends over 12 amino acids. Preparation of the TCRbeta library used unique molecular identifiers. TCRdb called the PCR reads again in MiXCR, with one record for every CDR3 protein. This table has around 370,000 distinct CDR3 sequences, under 13% appearing once. The rearrangement joins TRBV29-1 to TRBJ2-5; D may be TRBD1 (6 bases). The source material was PBMCs from the stem cell graft donor, sampled from the stem cell graft. This clonotype was obtained from a human donor who donated a stem cell graft to a child with acute lymphoblastic leukemia. CDR3 sequence: CSVAYRVETQYF. Here the CDR3 DNA reads TGCAGCGTTGCCTACAGGGTAGAGACCCAGTACTTC.